This TCR beta chain appears in the sequencing data of a study of blood T cells in healthy people across ages. The use of a sample-barcoded 5' primer and a J-beta primer mix characterized a second PCR of roughly 7 to 11 cycles. Each CDR3 protein is one row after TCRdb ran MiXCR on the 5' RACE reads. The sample consists of approximately 810,000 distinct CDR3 sequences, 29% of them appearing once. The sequence was obtained from a woman older than 75 in good health. The sample taken for sequencing was blood.

CDR3 amino acids: CATSRGRATNEKLFF. The CDR3 coding sequence is TGTGCCACCAGCCGCGGCAGGGCAACTAATGAAAAACTGTTTTTT. The genes are TRBV2 and TRBJ1-4; tentatively, D is TRBD1 (5 bases). Germline values: CDR1 SNHLY, CDR2 FYNNEI. This CDR3 contains 15 residues. V shed 10 bases and J shed 0 bases, with 15 bases lying between them.